This passage covers 15 T cell receptor beta chains from one sample sequenced in a study of T cells after yellow fever vaccination. TCRdb re-called the 5' RACE reads with MiXCR, one entry per CDR3 protein. Of approximately 260,000 distinct CDR3 sequences in the sample, roughly 5% were seen once. The sample consisted of CD4+ T cells sorted from PBMCs, taken on the day of the yellow fever booster vaccination. These TCRs come from a man between 18 and 29 years old who received the YFV17D yellow fever vaccine.

The CDR3 bases are TGCAGTGCTAGGGACAGGGGGCTATCACCCCTCCACTTT. Its protein is CSARDRGLSPLHF. V usage is TRBV20-1 and J usage is TRBJ1-6, with 11 bases aligning to TRBD1. V gave up 3 bases and J gave up 10 bases; unmatched junction bases: 2. This CDR3 spans 13 amino acids. Germline assignment: CDR1 DFQATT and CDR2 SNEGSKA (reference sequence).

This sequence joins TRBV6-4 and TRBJ2-1; D gene uncertain. V dropped 0 bases and J dropped 8 bases, with 8 bases sitting between them. Germline CDR1 is MRHNA and CDR2 is SNTAGT. The CDR3 spans 13 residues. The CDR3 DNA follows: TGTGCCAGCAGTGACTCAGGAAGGGATGAGCAGTTCTTC. It is translated as CASSDSGRDEQFF.

This clonotype was recorded at least ten times. This sequence joins TRBV9 and TRBJ2-4, with TRBD1 matching over 8 bases. The CDR3 loop spans 13 amino acids. Germline CDR1 SGDLS, CDR2 YYNGEE. J gave up 9 bases and V 3 bases, and 5 bases lay outside the gene matches. This CDR3 is CASSETGVTIQYF. In nucleotides, the CDR3 is TGTGCCAGCAGCGAGACAGGGGTGACCATTCAGTACTTC.

This clonotype was observed many times. This rearrangement joins TRBV7-8 to TRBJ2-2, with D perhaps matching TRBD1 or TRBD2 (6 bases each). The V end lost 1 base, the J end lost 1 base, and 10 bases lay between the germline ends. Germline CDR1 reads SGHVS; CDR2 reads FQNEAQ. The CDR3 covers 16 residues. The CDR3 region is CASSLGGARNTGELFF. The CDR3 DNA sequence: TGTGCCAGCAGCTTAGGGGGGGCTCGGAACACCGGGGAGCTGTTTTTT.

This chain connects TRBV7-3 to TRBJ2-7; D perhaps matches TRBD2 (5 bases). CDR1 SGHTA and CDR2 FQGTGA come from the germline V gene. The CDR3 covers 16 residues. V was clipped by 6 bases and J by 0 bases, with 18 bases between them. CDR3 protein: CASRPTGRRSSYEQYF. As DNA, the CDR3 is TGTGCCAGCAGACCAACGGGCAGGAGGAGCTCCTACGAGCAGTACTTC.

This clonotype was recorded a few times. The chain couples TRBV7-2 to TRBJ2-5; D possibly corresponds to TRBD1 (5 bases). Germline lookup yields CDR1 SGHTA and CDR2 FQGNSA. CDR3 length equals 14 residues. V lost 0 bases, J lost 6 bases, and 11 bases lay in between. The DNA for the CDR3 is TGTGCCAGCAGCTTAGCGGGGCTAGTGCAGACCCAGTACTTC. Protein sequence: CASSLAGLVQTQYF.

This clonotype was observed a few times. V gene TRBV20-1 combines with J gene TRBJ1-1, with D hard to call. The V end lost 5 bases, the J end lost 5 bases, and 9 bases lay between the germline ends. The germline CDR1 and CDR2 sequences are DFQATT and SNEGSKA (reference sequence). This CDR3 has 11 amino acids. The CDR3 DNA follows: TGCAGTGCTGAGTCGTGGACTGAAGCTTTCTTT. It yields the protein CSAESWTEAFF.

This clonotype was seen repeatedly, ten times or more. The gene calls are TRBV6-5 and TRBJ1-5, with D possibly being TRBD1 (5 bases). The CDR3 has 16 amino acids. Deletions cut 6 bases from V and 6 bases from J, with 21 bases between. CDR1 is MNHEY and CDR2 is SVGAGI in the germline V gene. This CDR3 reads CASSRRASGSGQPQHF. The CDR3, as DNA: TGTGCCAGCAGCCGACGGGCCTCAGGGAGTGGTCAGCCCCAGCATTTT.

This clonotype was counted ten times or more. The chain links TRBV20-1 to TRBJ1-3; 10 bases match TRBD1. Germline V gene data show CDR1 as DFQATT and CDR2 as SNEGSKA (reference sequence). Losses at the gene ends were 5 bases for V and 2 bases for J; bases not matched to a gene: 6. The CDR3 consists of 15 residues. The CDR3: CSALTTGGPGNTIYF. DNA for the CDR3: TGCAGTGCTCTGACGACAGGGGGCCCTGGAAACACCATATATTTT.

V gene TRBV6-2 or TRBV6-3 combines with J gene TRBJ2-7, with D possibly being TRBD1 (5 bases). CDR3 size: 14 residues. In germline, CDR1 is MNHEY, CDR2 SVGEGT. Deletions cut 2 bases from V and 5 bases from J, with 13 bases between. The CDR3 sequence: CASSYRGWKNEQYF. CDR3 nucleotide sequence: TGTGCCAGCAGTTACAGGGGTTGGAAGAACGAGCAGTACTTC.

The rearrangement joins TRBV5-1 to TRBJ2-5; D not certain. The CDR3 is 14 residues long. From germline, CDR1 is SGHRS and CDR2 YFSETQ. V was clipped by 7 bases and J by 5 bases, with 18 bases between them. CDR3 bases: TGCGCCAGCGGTCTTCGGGCTACGTCGGAGACCCAGTACTTC. This gives the protein CASGLRATSETQYF.

The sample holds many counts of this clonotype. The rearrangement links TRBV6-5 to TRBJ1-1; 10 bases are a match to TRBD1. V lost 5 bases to trimming and J lost 1 base; unmatched junction nucleotides: 4. This CDR3 is 15 amino acids long. The germline V gene has CDR1 MNHEY and CDR2 SVGAGI. In DNA form, the CDR3 reads TGTGCCAGCAGTAGACAGGGGGCGTCGAACACTGAAGCTTTCTTT. It yields the protein CASSRQGASNTEAFF.

In its sample, this clonotype was seen many times. The V and J genes are TRBV12-3 or TRBV12-4 and TRBJ2-5, with D perhaps TRBD1 (6 bases). The CDR3 sequence is 13 residues long. The V end lost 1 base, the J end lost 3 bases, and 6 bases lay between the germline ends. For the CDR3, the DNA is TGTGCCAGCAGTTTAGGACAGGAAGAGACCCAGTACTTC. It is translated as CASSLGQEETQYF.

The chain uses TRBV4-3 and TRBJ2-2, with TRBD1 as a possible D gene (5 bases). CDR1 is LGHNA, CDR2 YSLEER, per germline. V lost 4 bases to trimming and J lost 6 bases, with 15 bases between them. This CDR3 is built from 15 residues. DNA of the CDR3: TGCGCCAGCAGCCCACGTCGGACACGACCCGGGGAGCTGTTTTTT. Amino acids: CASSPRRTRPGELFF.

This clonotype turned up a few times. The chain joins TRBV6-5 to TRBJ2-1, with D maybe TRBD1 (5 bases). CDR1 is MNHEY and CDR2 is SVGAGI in the germline V gene. This CDR3 is built from 15 residues. V was cut by 4 bases and J by 0 bases, with 10 bases left in between. The CDR3 DNA sequence: TGTGCCAGCAGTTCCGCAGGGATCTCCTACAATGAGCAGTTCTTC. It specifies CASSSAGISYNEQFF.